Listed below are T cell receptor beta chains from one sample, sequenced in a study of blood T cell repertoires in COVID-19. Assay: immunoSEQ multiplex PCR; the TCRdb copy retains only in-frame clones and omits some. The data show over 250,000 clones, with 87% seen just once and around 1.5% held by the top ten. Material: peripheral blood. The receptors stem from a woman aged 40 to 49 who had recovered from COVID-19. CDR3s include the opening cysteine and the closing phenylalanine or tryptophan. Fields, in order: clone size, D gene, J gene, V gene, CDR3 length, CDR3 protein, CDR3 DNA. The D gene is left open where the match is weak. Where a row states a size, it is once, few, many or the class of an expanded clone; other rows omit it.

.,.,TRBJ1-3,TRBV5-1,15,CASTQGSSSGNTIYF,TGCGCCAGCACCCAGGGGAGCAGCTCTGGAAACACCATATATTTT
.,TRBD1,TRBJ2-7,TRBV7-9,16,CASSRDGQGIGNEQYF,TGTGCCAGCAGCCGAGACGGACAGGGAATAGGAAACGAGCAGTACTTC
.,TRBD2,TRBJ2-5,TRBV14,16,CASSLALAGAGETQYF,TGTGCCAGCAGCCTTGCCCTAGCGGGGGCCGGAGAGACCCAGTACTTC
few,.,TRBJ2-7,TRBV6-2/TRBV6-3,15,CASSYPPTVSYEQYF,TGTGCCAGTAGTTACCCTCCGACAGTTTCCTACGAGCAGTACTTC
.,TRBD2,TRBJ2-1,TRBV11-2,17,CASSSLARGFSYNEQFF,TGTGCCAGCAGCTCCCTGGCGCGGGGGTTCTCCTACAATGAGCAGTTCTTC
.,TRBD1,TRBJ1-2,TRBV10-3,13,CAITFRDRGSTTF,TGTGCCATCACCTTCCGGGACAGGGGGTCAACCACCTTC
.,TRBD1,TRBJ1-4,TRBV3-1/TRBV3-2,14,CASSHRDRGEKLFF,TGTGCCAGCAGCCACCGGGACAGGGGAGAAAAACTGTTTTTT
.,TRBD1,TRBJ2-7,TRBV3-1/TRBV3-2,15,CASSQGDRVRSGQYF,TGTGCCAGCAGCCAAGGGGACAGGGTTAGGAGTGGGCAGTACTTC
.,.,TRBJ1-2,TRBV30,11,CAWSPGYGYTF,TGTGCCTGGAGTCCGGGCTATGGCTACACCTTC
.,.,TRBJ1-2,TRBV7-3,13,CASSGLLGGGYTF,TGTGCCAGCAGCGGACTCTTAGGGGGTGGCTACACCTTC
.,TRBD2,TRBJ2-5,TRBV5-4,16,CASSLGGSGGQETQYF,TGTGCCAGCAGCTTGGGCGGGAGCGGGGGCCAAGAGACCCAGTACTTC
once,.,TRBJ2-5,TRBV9,14,CASNGGWDGETQYF,TGTGCCAGCAACGGGGGATGGGATGGAGAGACCCAGTACTTC